This T cell receptor beta chain was documented in a study of shared clonotypes between healthy human individuals. Study results and limitations: Among donors, clonotype sharing was expected to be affected by sequencing depth.

Each subset's genomic DNA was split evenly across several immunoSEQ plates. Sequencing used immunoSEQ multiplex PCR; TCRdb keeps in-frame clones, though not all of them. The data contain 100,000 or so clones, about 45% of them singletons. Unsorted samples used roughly 99 million PBMCs for genomic DNA. V lost 2 bases to trimming and J lost 4 bases, with 15 bases between them. The CDR3 consists of 15 residues. The germline V gene has CDR1 SGHRS and CDR2 YFSETQ. This clone was detected a few times. The target antigen is unknown. The specimen was PBMCs. The chain joins TRBV5-1 to TRBJ1-1; no clear D gene. The source of this sequence is a woman in her thirties or forties in good health. Some clones in this sample may be carry-over from other donors' samples. The CDR3 protein is CASSFKRDGLTEAFF. The CDR3 DNA reads TGCGCCAGCAGCTTTAAGAGAGACGGGCTCACTGAAGCTTTCTTT.